The next 32 T cell receptor beta chains were all read from a single sample in a study of T cells in tuberculosis. Cells were sorted from thawed PBMC rested overnight and stained with GMM-loaded CD1B tetramer, viability dye and anti-CD3. CD1B tetramers were loaded with Rhodococcus equi-derived C32 glucose monomycolate. The repertoire was sequenced with immunoSEQ multiplex PCR; TCRdb's copy has only in-frame clones and lacks some. The sample carries approximately 57,000 clones, 70% to 90% recorded once. Sample: CD1b-GMM tetramer-negative cells sorted from PBMCs. The receptors were gathered from an adult woman with latent tuberculosis.

CDR3 loop: CASSLPLAGANEQFF. CDR3 bases: TGCGCCAGCAGCTTGCCCCTAGCGGGAGCGAATGAGCAGTTCTTC. The rearrangement links TRBV5-1 to TRBJ2-1; 10 bases are shared with TRBD2. The germline gives CDR1 SGHRS, CDR2 YFSETQ. With 1 base clipped from V and 7 bases from J, the junction kept 5 bases outside the gene matches. The length of the CDR3 is 15 residues. Combining the CDR3 with reference TRBV5-1 and TRBJ2-1 gives the whole variable domain KAGVTQTPRYLIKTRGQQVTLSCSPISGHRSVSWYQQTPGQGLQFLFEYFSETQRNKGNFPGRFSGRQFSNSRSEMNVSTLELGDSALYLCASSLPLAGANEQFFGPGTRLTVL.

This chain links TRBV30 with TRBJ1-1; possible D gene TRBD1, 5 bases. Germline assignment: CDR1 GTSNPN and CDR2 SVGIG (reference sequence). V lost 2 bases and J lost 3, with 13 bases in between. The length of the CDR3 is 14 residues. The chain's CDR3 is CAWSLTGWDTEAFF. DNA of the CDR3: TGTGCCTGGAGTCTTACAGGTTGGGACACTGAAGCTTTCTTT.

This clone appeared once. This rearrangement joins TRBV19 to TRBJ1-5; 8 bases line up with TRBD1. Trimming took 3 bases from V and 7 from J; bases not matched to a gene: 5. This CDR3 region has 14 residues. Looked up from germline, CDR1 is LNHDA and CDR2 is SQIVND (reference sequence). The CDR3, as DNA: TGTGCCAGTAGTATTGCAGGGGGCGGCCAGCCCCAGCATTTT. It codes for CASSIAGGGQPQHF.

This clone is a singleton in its sample. The chain combines TRBV30 with TRBJ2-5; TRBD2 aligns across 7 bases. The assigned J gene may be wrong: the sequence end matches TRBJ2-7 better. Germline CDR1 reads GTSNPN; CDR2 reads SVGIG (reference sequence). This CDR3 region has 13 residues. CDR3 sequence: CAWSPLAAYEQYF. In DNA form, the CDR3 reads TGTGCCTGGAGTCCCCTAGCGGCCTACGAGCAGTACTTC.

V is TRBV6-6 and J is TRBJ1-4; perhaps TRBD1 as D (6 bases). Germline loops: CDR1 MNHNY, CDR2 SVGAGI (reference sequence). This CDR3 is 14 amino acids long. V lost 5 bases to trimming and J lost 8 bases, with 15 bases between them. In DNA form, the CDR3 reads TGTGCCAGCAGTAGACGGACAGCCCGGGAAAAACTGTTTTTT. Amino acids: CASSRRTAREKLFF.

V is TRBV5-4 and J is TRBJ1-1, with D maybe TRBD1 (5 bases). The CDR3 consists of 15 residues. In germline, CDR1 is SGHNT, CDR2 YYREEE (reference sequence). V lost 2 bases and J 4 bases, leaving 15 bases between the germline ends. The CDR3, as DNA: TGTGCCAGCAGCTTAACCGGACATTTGGGCACTGAAGCTTTCTTT. Amino acids: CASSLTGHLGTEAFF.

V and J are TRBV2 and TRBJ1-1; D uncertain. V lost 7 bases to trimming and J lost 0 bases, with 6 bases between them. The CDR3 covers 12 residues. Germline V lookup: CDR1 SNHLY, CDR2 FYNNEI. For the CDR3, the DNA is TGTGCCAGCACTAAGATGAACACTGAAGCTTTCTTT. Amino acids: CASTKMNTEAFF.

This clone has just a few counts. The chain has TRBV6-5 and TRBJ1-5; possibly TRBD1 for D (6 bases). The length of the CDR3 is 13 residues. The V gene's germline CDR1 is MNHEY and CDR2 SVGAGI. V was cut by 5 bases and J by 3 bases, with 8 bases left in between. The CDR3 DNA follows: TGTGCCAGCAGTGGACAGCACAATCAGCCCCAGCATTTT. Encoded protein: CASSGQHNQPQHF.

V is TRBV28 and J is TRBJ2-7; 9 bases fit TRBD1. The germline gives CDR1 MDHEN, CDR2 SYDVKM. J was trimmed by 4 bases and V by 8 bases; bases with no gene match: 12. This CDR3 contains 15 residues. DNA of the CDR3: TGTGCCAGCTTTAGTATGGGACAGGGTGGGTACGAGCAGTACTTC. This sequence encodes CASFSMGQGGYEQYF. Filled out from reference TRBV28 and TRBJ2-7, the complete variable domain reads DVKVTQSSRYLVKRTGEKVFLECVQDMDHENMFWYRQDPGLGLRLIYFSYDVKMKEKGDIPEGYSVSREKKERFSLILESASTNQTSMYLCASFSMGQGGYEQYFGPGTRLTVT.

The CDR3 loop reads CAIRTSGSTYNEQFF. CDR3 DNA: TGTGCCATCCGGACTAGCGGGAGCACCTACAATGAGCAGTTCTTC. The chain links TRBV6-1 to TRBJ2-1, with TRBD2 matching over 13 bases. V gave up 10 bases and J gave up 2 bases; unmatched junction bases: 5. CDR1 is MNHNS, CDR2 SASEGT, per germline. The CDR3 covers 15 residues.

This chain links TRBV5-1 with TRBJ1-1; D remains ambiguous. The V and J ends lost 2 bases and 2 bases respectively, with 7 bases between them. CDR1 and CDR2 from the germline V gene are SGHRS and YFSETQ. This CDR3 region has 13 residues. The chain's CDR3 is CASSLRVNTEAFF. CDR3 bases: TGCGCCAGCAGCTTACGGGTTAACACTGAAGCTTTCTTT. Variable domain in full (rest from reference TRBV5-1 and TRBJ1-1): KAGVTQTPRYLIKTRGQQVTLSCSPISGHRSVSWYQQTPGQGLQFLFEYFSETQRNKGNFPGRFSGRQFSNSRSEMNVSTLELGDSALYLCASSLRVNTEAFFGQGTRLTVV.

The CDR3 region is CAWKLGTDEKLFF. Written as DNA, the CDR3 is TGTGCCTGGAAGTTGGGGACAGATGAAAAACTGTTTTTT. This sequence joins TRBV30 and TRBJ1-4, with 7 bases identical to TRBD1. The CDR3 consists of 13 residues. The V segment lost 4 bases and the J segment 6 bases; nucleotides outside the gene matches: 5. CDR1 is GTSNPN and CDR2 is SVGIG in the germline V gene (reference sequence). Looking up the rest from reference TRBV30 and TRBJ1-4 gives the full variable domain: SQTIHQWPATLVQPVGSPLSLECTVEGTSNPNLYWYRQAAGRGLQLLFYSVGIGQISSEVPQNLSASRPQDRQFILSSKKLLLSDSGFYLCAWKLGTDEKLFFGSGTQLSVL.

The count of this clone is one. The chain recombines TRBV15 with TRBJ2-1; TRBD2 agrees at 7 bases. Losses at the gene ends were 3 bases for V and 7 bases for J; bases not matched to a gene: 3. This CDR3 has 13 amino acids. CDR1 is LNHNV and CDR2 is YYDKDF in the germline V gene (reference sequence). CDR3 residues: CATSRGGVNEQFF. The CDR3, as DNA: TGTGCCACCAGCAGGGGAGGGGTAAATGAGCAGTTCTTC.

The CDR3 is CASSQDRWEGETQYF. In DNA form, the CDR3 reads TGCGCCAGCAGCCAAGACCGTTGGGAGGGAGAGACCCAGTACTTC. The chain uses TRBV4-3 and TRBJ2-5, with 7 bases lining up with TRBD2. Germline-derived CDR1 and CDR2 are LGHNA and YSLEER. V shed 0 bases and J 4 bases; nucleotides not matched to a gene: 5. CDR3 length: 15 residues.

The chain has TRBV11-3 and TRBJ2-1, with 11 bases fitting TRBD2. Germline CDR1 is SGHNT and CDR2 is YENEEA. The CDR3 has 19 residues. After removal of 4 bases from V and 2 bases from J, the junction contained 13 bases not matched to a gene. For the CDR3, the DNA is TGTGCCAGCAGCTCAACACTACTGACTAGCGGGATGACCTACAATGAGCAGTTCTTC. This translates into CASSSTLLTSGMTYNEQFF.

This clone occurred once. The gene calls are TRBV28 and TRBJ1-6; 10 bases are shared with TRBD1. V gave up 5 bases and J gave up 9 bases; unmatched junction bases: 7. The germline V gene encodes CDR1 MDHEN and CDR2 SYDVKM. There are 15 residues in the CDR3. CDR3 in amino acids: CASSIKRTGGSPLHF. CDR3 coding DNA: TGTGCCAGCAGTATCAAAAGGACAGGGGGTTCACCCCTCCACTTT.

This chain links TRBV4-2 with TRBJ1-2; perhaps TRBD1 as D (5 bases). The CDR3 consists of 14 residues. The germline V and J ends were trimmed by 0 bases and 10 bases, with 15 bases remaining between them. CDR1 and CDR2 (germline): LGHNA, YNFKEQ. The CDR3 nucleotides are TGTGCCAGCAGCCAAGAACAGGCGGGAGGAACCTACACCTTC. Amino acid sequence: CASSQEQAGGTYTF.

The DNA for the CDR3 is TGTGCCAGCATCTCGAGGACCGGGGAGCTGTTTTTT. Protein: CASISRTGELFF. The chain recombines TRBV11-3 with TRBJ2-2; D call uncertain. The germline gives CDR1 SGHNT, CDR2 YENEEA. The CDR3 has 12 residues. V shed 7 bases and J shed 5 bases, with 8 bases lying between them.

The chain links TRBV19 to TRBJ1-5; possibly TRBD1 for D (5 bases). The CDR3 runs 13 residues. CDR1 LNHDA and CDR2 SQIVND come from the germline V gene (reference sequence). V shed 9 bases and J shed 3 bases, with 12 bases lying between them. The CDR3 DNA sequence: TGTGCCAGCCGGGAGGGGTACAATCAGCCCCAGCATTTT. Amino acids: CASREGYNQPQHF.

The chain recombines TRBV6-4 with TRBJ2-1; the D gene is possibly TRBD2 (6 bases). V was shortened by 2 bases and J by 6 bases, with 17 bases between the two germline ends. Germline lookup yields CDR1 MRHNA and CDR2 SNTAGT. The length of the CDR3 is 16 residues. The CDR3 nucleotides read TGTGCCAGCAGTGACGCATCTAGCGCTCATAGCAATGAGCAGTTCTTC. Translated: CASSDASSAHSNEQFF.

This clone came up once. The genes are TRBV4-2 and TRBJ1-5; D call uncertain. Trimming took 2 bases from V and 7 from J, leaving 9 bases between them. CDR3 size: 13 residues. Germline V gives CDR1 LGHNA, CDR2 YNFKEQ. Here the CDR3 reads CASSQSREQPQHF. The CDR3 DNA reads TGTGCCAGCAGCCAATCGAGAGAGCAGCCCCAGCATTTT.

The chain recombines TRBV19 with TRBJ1-1, with D uncertain. The length of the CDR3 is 13 residues. V lost 8 bases and J 1 base, leaving 11 bases between the germline ends. In germline, CDR1 is LNHDA, CDR2 SQIVND (reference sequence). The CDR3 loop reads CASGLRANTEAFF. DNA of the CDR3: TGTGCCAGTGGTTTAAGAGCGAACACTGAAGCTTTCTTT.

The chain carries TRBV4-3 and TRBJ2-7, with D hard to call. This CDR3 has 13 residues. CDR1 LGHNA and CDR2 YSLEER come from the germline V gene. Trimming shortened V by 0 bases and J by 6 bases, and 9 bases separated the two germline ends. The CDR3, as DNA: TGCGCCAGCAGCCAAGATATAAGCTCCGAGCAGTACTTC. Its protein is CASSQDISSEQYF.

This chain joins TRBV7-9 and TRBJ2-5; a weak D match, TRBD2 (6 bases). CDR1 and CDR2 from the germline V gene are SEHNR and FQNEAQ (reference sequence). The CDR3 runs 16 residues. Trimming took 5 bases from V and 5 from J, leaving 21 bases between them. The CDR3 sequence is CASSGGGRAPRETQYF. For the CDR3, the DNA is TGTGCCAGCAGCGGCGGAGGGCGGGCCCCAAGGGAGACCCAGTACTTC.

The chain uses TRBV5-1 and TRBJ1-1; 9 nucleotides align to TRBD1. Trimming cost V 4 bases and J 1 base; bases outside gene matches: 5. CDR1 and CDR2 from the germline V gene are SGHRS and YFSETQ. The CDR3 consists of 15 residues. CDR3: CASSRTGQGNTEAFF. CDR3 bases: TGCGCCAGCAGCCGAACGGGACAGGGGAACACTGAAGCTTTCTTT.

The chain is built from TRBV7-2 and TRBJ2-5, with D tentatively TRBD1 (5 bases). The J call may be faulty, since TRBJ2-7 better matches the DNA end. This CDR3 is 16 amino acids long. Germline CDR1 reads SGHTA; CDR2 reads FQGNSA. CDR3 in amino acids: CASSFYGASSSYEQYF. CDR3 sequence (DNA): TGTGCCAGCAGCTTTTATGGGGCTAGTAGCTCCTACGAGCAGTACTTC.

This clone has a single count. The chain uses TRBV18 and TRBJ2-2; a weak D match, TRBD2 (6 bases). CDR1 is KGHSH, CDR2 LQKENI, per germline. V was trimmed by 4 bases and J by 3 bases, leaving 15 bases between them. The CDR3 totals 16 residues. For the CDR3, the DNA is TGTGCCAGCTCACAATATCGGGGGTTGGACACCGGGGAGCTGTTTTTT. Protein sequence: CASSQYRGLDTGELFF.

The CDR3 DNA sequence: TGTGCCAGCACCCGAACTCCGGGACAGGGAAGAGGGTACAATGAGCAGTTCTTC. It codes for CASTRTPGQGRGYNEQFF. J is TRBJ2-1 and V is TRBV11-1; TRBD1 aligns across 9 bases. This CDR3 has 18 amino acids. CDR1 is SGHAT and CDR2 is FQDESV in the germline V gene (reference sequence). The V gene end was trimmed by 7 bases and the J gene end by 4 bases; junction bases not matched to a gene: 17.

The chain combines TRBV7-3 with TRBJ2-7, with TRBD2 matching 8 bases. The trim removed 2 bases at V and 4 bases at J, leaving 4 bases unmatched. Germline CDR1 and CDR2: SGHTA and FQGTGA. The CDR3 length is 14 residues. In DNA, the CDR3 is TGTGCCAGCAGCTTAGGAGCTAGCGGGTACGAGCAGTACTTC. Protein product: CASSLGASGYEQYF.

The chain uses TRBV10-3 and TRBJ2-2; 8 nucleotides match TRBD1. CDR3 size: 14 residues. V gave up 10 bases and J gave up 3 bases; unmatched junction bases: 7. CDR1 and CDR2 from the germline V gene are ENHRY and SYGVKD. The CDR3 here is CASRGQGDTGELFF. CDR3 sequence (DNA): TGTGCCAGCCGCGGACAGGGTGACACCGGGGAGCTGTTTTTT.

This chain uses TRBV5-1 with TRBJ2-2; possibly TRBD1 for D (5 bases). Germline CDR1 and CDR2: SGHRS and YFSETQ. Trimming removed 3 bases at V and 2 bases at J, with 14 bases between. The CDR3 spans 16 residues. CDR3 region: CASSSSPTANTGELFF. The CDR3 nucleotides are TGCGCCAGCAGCTCCTCTCCGACAGCCAACACCGGGGAGCTGTTTTTT.

This rearrangement joins TRBV27 to TRBJ1-4; D is unclear. V shed 3 bases and J shed 3 bases, with 11 bases lying between them. CDR1 is MNHEY, CDR2 SMNVEV, per germline (reference sequence). The CDR3 has 15 amino acids. CDR3 residues: CASSLAGSPNEKLFF. For the CDR3, the DNA is TGTGCCAGCAGTTTGGCGGGCAGCCCTAATGAAAAACTGTTTTTT.